This entry lists 24 T cell receptor beta chains sequenced from one sample in a study of T cell clonotyping in hematopoietic cell transplantation. Indicated time point: recipient sample about 28 days before transplant, after cytoreduction. Profiling relied on immunoSEQ multiplex PCR, and the TCRdb table lists in-frame clones only, not all of them. The sample consists of 20,000 to 25,000 clones, roughly 90% of them appearing once. The sequencing used peripheral blood mononuclear cells, collected before stem cell transplant. These receptors were collected from a man aged 18 to 30 with biphenotypic leukemia. Some clones in this sample may be carry-over from other donors' samples.

This chain links TRBV6-1 with TRBJ2-7; D remains unclear. CDR1 and CDR2 (germline): MNHNS, SASEGT. V was shortened by 6 bases and J by 5 bases, with 14 bases between the two germline ends. This CDR3 is built from 13 residues. CDR3 sequence (DNA): TGTGCCAGCAGGGATGCCTACGCCCACGAGCAGTACTTC. Its translation: CASRDAYAHEQYF.

The rearrangement links TRBV11-2 to TRBJ1-2, with unresolved D. The germline CDR1 and CDR2 sequences are SGHAT and FQNNGV. Trimming stripped 3 bases from V and 8 bases from J, with 10 bases between. This CDR3 is 12 amino acids long. The CDR3 here is CASSFSQRGYTF. The CDR3 coding sequence is TGTGCCAGCAGCTTTTCACAACGAGGCTACACCTTC.

This clone was found a few times. The rearrangement uses TRBV18 and TRBJ2-7; D perhaps matches TRBD1 (6 bases). Germline values: CDR1 KGHSH, CDR2 LQKENI. V lost 0 bases to trimming and J lost 3 bases, with 12 bases between them. The CDR3 loop spans 15 amino acids. In DNA form, the CDR3 reads TGTGCCAGCTCACCACCGGGACACCTAGACTACGAGCAGTACTTC. It encodes CASSPPGHLDYEQYF.

The chain links TRBV5-5 to TRBJ1-1; D is unclear. Germline V gene sequence: CDR1 SGHKS, CDR2 YYEKEE (reference sequence). The CDR3 has 15 amino acids. Deletions cut 1 base from V and 0 bases from J, with 10 bases between. The CDR3 nucleotides are TGTGCCAGCAGCTTGCCTGGCCTGATGAACACTGAAGCTTTCTTT. Amino acids: CASSLPGLMNTEAFF. Variable domain in full (rest from reference TRBV5-5 and TRBJ1-1): DAGVTQSPTHLIKTRGQQVTLRCSPISGHKSVSWYQQVLGQGPQFIFQYYEKEERGRGNFPDRFSARQFPNYSSELNVNALLLGDSALYLCASSLPGLMNTEAFFGQGTRLTVV.

The genes are TRBV19 and TRBJ1-2, with D hard to call. This CDR3 comprises 13 residues. Trimming pared 3 bases from V and 3 bases from J, leaving 8 bases between. Germline CDR1 reads LNHDA; CDR2 reads SQIVND (reference sequence). CDR3 residues: CASSIKDDYGYTF. The DNA of the CDR3 is TGTGCCAGTAGTATCAAGGACGACTATGGCTACACCTTC.

The chain has TRBV6-5 and TRBJ1-4, with TRBD1 matching over 10 bases. V lost 10 bases to trimming and J lost 0 bases; unmatched junction nucleotides: 5. The CDR3 runs 15 residues. Germline loops: CDR1 MNHEY, CDR2 SVGAGI. CDR3 region: CATSGQGATNEKLFF. CDR3 bases: TGTGCCACATCCGGACAGGGGGCAACTAATGAAAAACTGTTTTTT.

The chain couples TRBV11-3 to TRBJ2-7, with no clear D. CDR1 SGHNT and CDR2 YENEEA come from the germline V gene. V dropped 1 base and J dropped 2 bases, with 15 bases sitting between them. The CDR3 loop spans 16 amino acids. DNA for the CDR3: TGTGCCAGCAGCTTAGGGTCAGCCCTGAAAGCCTACGAGCAGTACTTC. Protein: CASSLGSALKAYEQYF.

The chain employs TRBV6-5 and TRBJ2-2, with no clear D. This CDR3 region has 12 residues. V gave up 5 bases and J gave up 6 bases, with 7 bases separating them. CDR1 is MNHEY, CDR2 SVGAGI, per germline. CDR3 loop: CASSESSGELFF. CDR3 sequence (DNA): TGTGCCAGCAGTGAATCATCCGGGGAGCTGTTTTTT.

This clone has a handful of counts. This chain links TRBV19 with TRBJ2-2; D gene ambiguous. The CDR3 has 15 amino acids. The V and J ends lost 4 bases and 0 bases respectively, with 9 bases between them. CDR1 and CDR2 from the germline V gene are LNHDA and SQIVND (reference sequence). CDR3 coding DNA: TGTGCCAGTAGTACAACCAAGACGAACACCGGGGAGCTGTTTTTT. Protein product: CASSTTKTNTGELFF.

This chain uses TRBV4-3 with TRBJ1-3, with TRBD1 identical over 7 bases. The CDR3 contains 15 residues. In germline, CDR1 is LGHNA, CDR2 YSLEER. V dropped 4 bases and J dropped 4; count of bases not matched to a gene: 7. CDR3 in DNA: TGCGCCAGCAGCCGAGAGGACAGGAGAGGAAACACCATATATTTT. It codes for CASSREDRRGNTIYF.

The rearrangement joins TRBV6-5 to TRBJ2-7; no clear D gene. Germline-derived CDR1 and CDR2 are MNHEY and SVGAGI. V lost 7 bases and J 0 bases, leaving 7 bases between the germline ends. The CDR3 loop spans 12 amino acids. This CDR3 is CASTNNSYEQYF. As DNA, the CDR3 is TGTGCCAGCACTAACAACTCCTACGAGCAGTACTTC.

The chain joins TRBV19 to TRBJ1-1; D unresolved. The CDR3 covers 14 residues. Trimming pared 5 bases from V and 3 bases from J, leaving 13 bases between. CDR1 is LNHDA and CDR2 is SQIVND in the germline V gene (reference sequence). Here the CDR3 DNA reads TGTGCCAGTAGTCCCGACGGCGGGGACACTGAAGCTTTCTTT. Translating it yields CASSPDGGDTEAFF.

The rearrangement links TRBV27 to TRBJ1-2, with D tentatively TRBD1 (5 bases). Between the trimmed V and J ends, which lost 8 bases and 7 bases, there was a span of 20 bases. This CDR3 contains 14 residues. CDR1 MNHEY and CDR2 SMNVEV come from the germline V gene (reference sequence). DNA of the CDR3: TGTGCCAGCCGCTCCCCGCGGGATGGGGGTGGCTACACCTTC. This translates into CASRSPRDGGGYTF.

The chain carries TRBV5-8 and TRBJ1-4; possibly TRBD1 for D (6 bases). CDR1 and CDR2 (germline): SGHTS, YDEGEE. This CDR3 comprises 15 residues. Trimming left V 5 bases short and J 3 bases short, with 14 bases between. Written as DNA, the CDR3 is TGTGCCAGCAGAGACAGGATGGGGGCTAATGAAAAACTGTTTTTT. As protein: CASRDRMGANEKLFF.

This sequence joins TRBV19 and TRBJ1-2, with TRBD1 identical over 10 bases. Germline V lookup: CDR1 LNHDA, CDR2 SQIVND (reference sequence). Trimming at V came to 5 bases and at J to 4 bases, leaving 13 bases not matched to a gene. The CDR3 loop spans 17 amino acids. The CDR3 here is CASSSQLSTGGVYGYTF. The CDR3, as DNA: TGTGCCAGTAGTTCCCAGCTATCGACAGGGGGCGTCTATGGCTACACCTTC. The entire variable domain, with the rest obtained from reference TRBV19 and TRBJ1-2, is as follows: DGGITQSPKYLFRKEGQNVTLSCEQNLNHDAMYWYRQDPGQGLRLIYYSQIVNDFQKGDIAEGYSVSREKKESFPLTVTSAQKNPTAFYLCASSSQLSTGGVYGYTFGSGTRLTVV.

This clone was observed a handful of times. The J gene is TRBJ1-5, the V gene TRBV9; D is perhaps TRBD1 (5 bases). Between the trimmed V and J ends, which lost 2 bases and 0 bases, there was a span of 6 bases. Germline CDR1 SGDLS, CDR2 YYNGEE. The CDR3 totals 14 residues. The CDR3 nucleotides are TGTGCCAGCAGCGTCCAGGGTAGCAATCAGCCCCAGCATTTT. Encoded protein: CASSVQGSNQPQHF. Full variable domain (missing parts from reference TRBV9 and TRBJ1-5): DSGVTQTPKHLITATGQRVTLRCSPRSGDLSVYWYQQSLDQGLQFLIQYYNGEERAKGNILERFSAQQFPDLHSELNLSSLELGDSALYFCASSVQGSNQPQHFGDGTRLSIL.

The chain links TRBV19 to TRBJ1-2, with a possible D match to TRBD1 (6 bases). The germline CDR1 and CDR2 sequences are LNHDA and SQIVND (reference sequence). The V and J ends lost 3 bases and 2 bases respectively, with 10 bases between them. CDR3 length: 14 amino acids. DNA of the CDR3: TGTGCCAGTAGTATCTTACAGGGAAACTATGGCTACACCTTC. Its protein product is CASSILQGNYGYTF.

This chain uses TRBV4-2 with TRBJ1-1; D gene unclear. Trimming cost V 0 bases and J 4 bases, with 18 bases left between them. Looked up from germline, CDR1 is LGHNA and CDR2 is YNFKEQ. The CDR3 spans 17 residues. The CDR3 protein is CASSQEGLGDFFTEAFF. The CDR3 DNA sequence: TGTGCCAGCAGCCAAGAAGGTCTAGGAGACTTCTTCACTGAAGCTTTCTTT.

V and J are TRBV27 and TRBJ2-4; 10 bases fit TRBD2. V trimming: 4 bases; J trimming: 4 bases; junction bases outside the gene matches: 4. The CDR3 is made up of 15 amino acids. Per germline, CDR1 MNHEY and CDR2 SMNVEV (reference sequence). The CDR3 DNA reads as TGTGCCAGCAGTTCCCAGCGGGAGGGTAAAAACATTCAGTACTTC. It specifies CASSSQREGKNIQYF.

A single count supports this clone. CDR3 sequence reads: CASGDGNYGYTF. DNA of the CDR3: TGTGCTAGTGGGGACGGAAACTATGGCTACACCTTC. The chain employs TRBV12-5 and TRBJ1-2; D call uncertain. The V gene's germline CDR1 is LGHNT and CDR2 FRNRAP. This CDR3 contains 12 residues. V was shortened by 6 bases and J by 2 bases, with 7 bases between the two germline ends.

The V call is TRBV9, the J call TRBJ2-3; TRBD2 aligns across 9 bases. CDR1 and CDR2 from the germline V gene are SGDLS and YYNGEE. The CDR3 runs to 17 residues. The V segment lost 4 bases and the J segment 0 bases; nucleotides outside the gene matches: 9. CDR3 bases: TGTGCCAGCAGCTCCCTCCCGGGACTAGCTAGCACAGATACGCAGTATTTT. Amino acid sequence: CASSSLPGLASTDTQYF.

The chain joins TRBV5-1 to TRBJ2-7; 11 bases align to TRBD1. CDR3 size: 15 residues. Per germline, CDR1 SGHRS and CDR2 YFSETQ. The trim removed 4 bases at V and 0 bases at J, leaving 3 bases unmatched. As DNA, the CDR3 is TGCGCCAGCAGCCCTGGGACAGGGGGCTCCTACGAGCAGTACTTC. Its translation is CASSPGTGGSYEQYF.

The genes are TRBV7-8 and TRBJ2-5, with D maybe TRBD2 (6 bases). CDR1 and CDR2 from the germline V gene are SGHVS and FQNEAQ. The CDR3 extends over 16 amino acids. With 0 bases removed from V and 3 bases from J, the gap between germline ends came to 14 bases. In DNA form, the CDR3 reads TGTGCCAGCAGCTTAGCTGGGATGATAGCGGAAGAGACCCAGTACTTC. The encoded protein is CASSLAGMIAEETQYF.

V and J are TRBV18 and TRBJ1-4, with D perhaps matching TRBD1 (5 bases). The CDR3 totals 14 residues. V gave up 5 bases and J gave up 6 bases, with 13 bases separating them. Germline lookup yields CDR1 KGHSH and CDR2 LQKENI. In DNA form, the CDR3 reads TGTGCCAGCTCAGCCCAGGGAGATGATGAAAAACTGTTTTTT. It yields the protein CASSAQGDDEKLFF.